The source of this T cell receptor (beta chain) is a study of T cells after yellow fever vaccination. From the 5' RACE reads, TCRdb called clonotypes with MiXCR, one entry per CDR3 protein. Among 200,000 to 250,000 distinct CDR3 sequences listed, approximately 3.3% were seen once. This clonotype came up many times. Germline loops: CDR1 SGHRS, CDR2 YFSETQ. V shed 2 bases and J shed 6 bases, with 14 bases lying between them. The CDR3 runs 15 residues. V usage is TRBV5-1 and J usage is TRBJ1-4, with D possibly TRBD1 on 6 matching bases. The sequence was collected from a man younger than 30 who received the YFV17D yellow fever vaccine. The sample in question was CD4+ T cells sorted from PBMCs, obtained 10 days after the yellow fever booster vaccination. The CDR3 loop reads CASSFDRRVDEKLFF. CDR3 in DNA: TGCGCCAGCAGCTTTGACAGGAGGGTTGATGAAAAACTGTTTTTT.